These 20 T cell receptor beta chains were sequenced from one sample in a study of CD8 T cells in Susac syndrome. Reverse transcription of 0.5 to 1 ug RNA was performed with random hexamers. TCRdb called the immunoSEQ multiplex PCR reads again in MiXCR, with one record for every CDR3 protein. The table lists 80,000 to 95,000 distinct CDR3 sequences, about 94% of them singletons, with approximately 0.9% in the top ten. The specimen was CD8+ T cells from PBMCs. These receptors originate from a human donor with Susac syndrome.

The CDR3 DNA follows: TGTGCCACCAGCAGAGATTACGGGACAGGGATCTACGAGCAGTACTTC. Protein product: CATSRDYGTGIYEQYF. The chain employs TRBV15 and TRBJ2-7; 9 nucleotides align to TRBD1. Germline V CDR1 and CDR2: LNHNV, YYDKDF (reference sequence). The CDR3 contains 16 residues. Trimming took 0 bases from V and 3 from J; bases not matched to a gene: 6.

The V and J genes are TRBV3-1 and TRBJ2-7; 11 bases line up with TRBD2. V was pared by 1 base and J by 2 bases, with 7 bases of the junction left unmatched. The germline gives CDR1 LGHDT, CDR2 YNNKEL (reference sequence). The CDR3 extends over 17 amino acids. CDR3 protein: CASSQGLRTSGPYEQYF. The CDR3 DNA sequence: TGTGCCAGCAGCCAAGGATTGAGGACTAGCGGGCCCTACGAGCAGTACTTC.

The chain is built from TRBV7-3 and TRBJ2-1; TRBD2 matches 11 bases. The V and J ends lost 3 bases and 8 bases, in that order; junction bases with no gene match: 9. Germline V lookup: CDR1 SGHTA, CDR2 FQGTGA. The CDR3 extends over 16 amino acids. The CDR3 DNA follows: TGTGCCAGCAGCTTGGGTAGTAGCGGGAGGGCCGATGAGCAGTTCTTC. It is translated as CASSLGSSGRADEQFF.

The chain is built from TRBV29-1 and TRBJ2-1, with 7 bases matching TRBD2. Germline V gives CDR1 SQVTM, CDR2 ANQGSEA. Trimming at V came to 1 base and at J to 3 bases, leaving 3 bases not matched to a gene. The CDR3 is 14 residues long. CDR3 sequence: CSVEGLAVYNEQFF. Written as DNA, the CDR3 is TGCAGCGTTGAAGGCCTAGCGGTCTACAATGAGCAGTTCTTC.

The J gene is TRBJ2-3, the V gene TRBV7-2; possible D gene TRBD1, 6 bases. Germline V gives CDR1 SGHTA, CDR2 FQGNSA. The germline V and J ends were trimmed by 2 bases and 6 bases, with 12 bases remaining between them. This CDR3 is built from 14 residues. CDR3 amino acids: CASSLNGGQDTQYF. The CDR3 DNA sequence: TGTGCCAGCAGCTTAAATGGGGGCCAGGATACGCAGTATTTT.

The gene calls are TRBV10-3 and TRBJ1-2; no clear D. Between the trimmed V and J ends, which lost 2 bases and 8 bases, there was a span of 21 bases. From germline, CDR1 is ENHRY and CDR2 SYGVKD. The CDR3 consists of 16 residues. The CDR3: CAISEGSGGTNEGYTF. DNA for the CDR3: TGTGCCATCAGTGAGGGCTCCGGAGGTACGAACGAGGGCTACACCTTC.

The chain carries TRBV19 and TRBJ2-5, with D tentatively TRBD1 or TRBD2 (5 bases each). This CDR3 is 15 amino acids long. The V gene lost 5 bases and the J gene lost 2 bases, with 15 bases spanning the gap. Germline lookup yields CDR1 LNHDA and CDR2 SQIVND (reference sequence). CDR3 coding DNA: TGTGCCAGTAGTGACTATTGGGGGTCGCAAGAGACCCAGTACTTC. Translating it yields CASSDYWGSQETQYF. Complete variable domain (other parts from reference TRBV19 and TRBJ2-5): DGGITQSPKYLFRKEGQNVTLSCEQNLNHDAMYWYRQDPGQGLRLIYYSQIVNDFQKGDIAEGYSVSREKKESFPLTVTSAQKNPTAFYLCASSDYWGSQETQYFGPGTRLLVL.

The rearrangement joins TRBV13 to TRBJ2-1, with D unresolved. Per germline, CDR1 PRHDT and CDR2 FYEKMQ (reference sequence). The CDR3 length is 13 residues. Trimming cost V 4 bases and J 9 bases, with 13 bases left between them. This CDR3 reads CASSSPEESEQFF. The DNA of the CDR3 is TGTGCCAGCAGCTCCCCAGAGGAGTCTGAGCAGTTCTTC.

The gene calls are TRBV14 and TRBJ2-5, with 10 bases matching TRBD2. This CDR3 spans 19 amino acids. CDR1 and CDR2 (germline): SGHDN, FVKESK. The V segment lost 0 bases and the J segment 5 bases; nucleotides outside the gene matches: 15. The CDR3 DNA reads TGTGCCAGCAGCCAAGAAGGAAGGAGCGGGAGGGCCGGTCGGGAGACCCAGTACTTC. This codes for CASSQEGRSGRAGRETQYF.

The chain has TRBV29-1 and TRBJ2-1, with D possibly being TRBD1 (6 bases). V lost 5 bases, J lost 5 bases, and 10 bases lay in between. The CDR3 has 12 residues. From germline, CDR1 is SQVTM and CDR2 ANQGSEA. The CDR3 protein is CSVWGQNNEQFF. CDR3 DNA: TGCAGCGTTTGGGGACAAAACAATGAGCAGTTCTTC.

J is TRBJ2-5 and V is TRBV25-1, with TRBD2 identical over 12 bases. CDR3 length: 17 amino acids. CDR1 MGHDK and CDR2 SYGVNS come from the germline V gene. Trimming removed 1 base from V and 5 bases from J; junction bases left unmatched: 8. CDR3 in DNA: TGTGCCAGCAGTGAATGGGGTCTAGCGGGGGGGTCGGAGACCCAGTACTTC. Protein: CASSEWGLAGGSETQYF.

This clonotype showed up just a few times. The chain combines TRBV4-3 with TRBJ2-7; 14 nucleotides line up with TRBD2. The CDR3 extends over 17 amino acids. The germline gives CDR1 LGHNA, CDR2 YSLEER. Losses at the gene ends were 0 bases for V and 6 bases for J; bases not matched to a gene: 7. CDR3 DNA sequence: TGCGCCAGCAGCCAAGATTGGATGACTAGCGGGAGGGGCGAGCAGTACTTC. It specifies CASSQDWMTSGRGEQYF.

The genes are TRBV5-1 and TRBJ2-3, with 8 bases identical to TRBD1. Germline loops: CDR1 SGHRS, CDR2 YFSETQ. The V gene end was trimmed by 4 bases and the J gene end by 1 base; junction bases not matched to a gene: 11. This CDR3 is built from 17 residues. CDR3 nucleotide sequence: TGCGCCAGCAGCGACGACCAGACAGGGGCGGGCACAGATACGCAGTATTTT. Translation: CASSDDQTGAGTDTQYF.

The V and J genes are TRBV4-3 and TRBJ2-1, with 7 bases aligning to TRBD1. The CDR3 is 13 residues long. Germline loops: CDR1 LGHNA, CDR2 YSLEER. Unmatched junction bases numbered 5, after V lost 6 bases and J lost 6 bases. The CDR3 sequence is CASRDRTLNEQFF. As DNA, the CDR3 is TGCGCCAGCAGGGACAGGACGCTCAATGAGCAGTTCTTC.

The CDR3 loop is CASGPPRGREQYF. The CDR3 DNA sequence: TGTGCTAGTGGTCCACCAAGGGGAAGAGAGCAGTACTTC. The rearrangement uses TRBV12-5 and TRBJ2-7; D might be TRBD1 (5 bases). Deletions cut 5 bases from V and 7 bases from J, with 15 bases between. The CDR3 has 13 residues. The germline CDR1 and CDR2 sequences are LGHNT and FRNRAP.

This chain joins TRBV29-1 and TRBJ1-1, with no clear D. This CDR3 contains 14 residues. The ends were cut back, 1 base at V and 0 bases at J, with 9 bases in the middle. The V gene's germline CDR1 is SQVTM and CDR2 ANQGSEA. The CDR3 loop reads CSVEGVGMNTEAFF. In DNA, the CDR3 is TGCAGCGTTGAAGGAGTGGGTATGAACACTGAAGCTTTCTTT.

The chain employs TRBV7-2 and TRBJ1-1; D is undetermined. This CDR3 spans 17 amino acids. The germline gives CDR1 SGHTA, CDR2 FQGNSA. The V and J ends lost 1 base and 0 bases respectively, with 15 bases between them. CDR3 sequence reads: CASSLGLRRVMNTEAFF. The DNA of the CDR3 is TGTGCCAGCAGCTTAGGGCTACGGCGGGTTATGAACACTGAAGCTTTCTTT.

J is TRBJ1-5 and V is TRBV27; D not certain. The V end lost 5 bases, the J end lost 2 bases, and 13 bases lay between the germline ends. The CDR3 extends over 15 amino acids. Germline loops: CDR1 MNHEY, CDR2 SMNVEV (reference sequence). In DNA, the CDR3 is TGTGCCAGCAGTCCGGTCGAAGACCGCAATCAGCCCCAGCATTTT. Encoded protein: CASSPVEDRNQPQHF.

The chain couples TRBV29-1 to TRBJ1-2, with TRBD1 as a possible D gene (6 bases). The V end was cut by 6 bases, the J end by 4 bases, with 9 bases between. The CDR3 loop spans 11 amino acids. From germline, CDR1 is SQVTM and CDR2 ANQGSEA. CDR3 DNA sequence: TGCAGCGTGTACAGGGTCTATGGCTACACCTTC. It specifies CSVYRVYGYTF.

The V and J genes are TRBV3-1 and TRBJ2-3; D call uncertain. The CDR3 totals 13 residues. Germline CDR1 reads LGHDT; CDR2 reads YNNKEL (reference sequence). V lost 1 base to trimming and J lost 4 bases, with 6 bases between them. The CDR3: CASSQAFPDTQYF. CDR3 bases: TGTGCCAGCAGCCAAGCCTTCCCAGATACGCAGTATTTT.